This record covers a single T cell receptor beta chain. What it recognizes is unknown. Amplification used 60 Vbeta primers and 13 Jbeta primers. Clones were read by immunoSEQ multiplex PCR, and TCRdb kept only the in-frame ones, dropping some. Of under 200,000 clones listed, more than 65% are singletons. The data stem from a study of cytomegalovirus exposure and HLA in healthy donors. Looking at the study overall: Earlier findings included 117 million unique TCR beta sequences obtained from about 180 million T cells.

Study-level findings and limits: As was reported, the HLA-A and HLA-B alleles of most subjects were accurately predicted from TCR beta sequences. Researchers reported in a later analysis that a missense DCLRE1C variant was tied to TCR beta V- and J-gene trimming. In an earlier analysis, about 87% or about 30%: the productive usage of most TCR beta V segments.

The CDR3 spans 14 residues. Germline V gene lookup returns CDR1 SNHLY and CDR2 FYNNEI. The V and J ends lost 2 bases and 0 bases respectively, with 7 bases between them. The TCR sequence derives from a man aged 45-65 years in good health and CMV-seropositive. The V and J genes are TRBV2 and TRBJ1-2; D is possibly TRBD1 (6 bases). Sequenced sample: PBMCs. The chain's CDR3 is CASSEQGTNYGYTF. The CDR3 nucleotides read TGTGCCAGCAGTGAACAGGGGACTAACTATGGCTACACCTTC.